A selection of T cell receptor beta chains follows, all from one sample in a study of naive and memory T cell subsets. TCRdb analysed the UMI-ligation and nested PCR reads with MiXCR anew, one entry per CDR3 protein. There are roughly 98,000 distinct CDR3 sequences in the sample; about 6.5% occur only once, and over 1.5% lies in the top ten. Sequenced sample: central memory CD4+ T cells from blood. These receptor sequences come from a human donor in good health. CDR3s include the opening cysteine and the closing phenylalanine or tryptophan. Fields, in order: CDR3 protein, CDR3 DNA, V gene, clone size, J gene, D gene. A D gene is named only where the DNA matches it firmly. Only some rows state a clone size, as once, few, many or a class for expanded clones.

CASSLKIGTTGELFF TGTGCCAGCAGCTTAAAGATAGGGACCACCGGGGAGCTGTTTTTT TRBV11-2 few TRBJ2-2 NA
CSVEVISGVSGYTF TGCAGCGTTGAAGTAATTTCAGGGGTTAGTGGCTACACCTTC TRBV29-1 many TRBJ1-2 NA
CSADGGGSGNTIYF TGCAGCGCTGATGGTGGAGGTTCTGGAAACACCATATATTTT TRBV29-1 many TRBJ1-3 NA
CASTGQIQETQYF TGTGCCAGCACCGGACAGATCCAAGAGACCCAGTACTTC TRBV2 many TRBJ2-5 NA
CASSSPTGGNEKLFF TGTGCCAGCAGCTCCCCGACAGGGGGTAATGAAAAACTGTTTTTT TRBV7-9 NA TRBJ1-4 TRBD1
CSVDGAVRGEQYF TGCAGCGTTGACGGGGCAGTGAGGGGAGAGCAGTACTTC TRBV29-1 few TRBJ2-7 NA
CASSPLQGYTEAFF TGTGCCAGCTCACCTCTACAGGGGTACACTGAAGCTTTCTTT TRBV18 few TRBJ1-1 TRBD1
CASSIRRDYTF TGTGCCAGCAGCATCAGAAGGGACTACACCTTC TRBV2 few TRBJ1-2 NA
CATSDARTGHEQYF TGTGCCACCAGTGATGCCCGGACAGGGCACGAGCAGTACTTC TRBV24-1 many TRBJ2-7 TRBD1
CSAGGGQGVSGNTIYF TGCAGTGCGGGGGGCGGGCAGGGAGTCTCTGGAAACACCATATATTTT TRBV20-1 many TRBJ1-3 NA
CASRDSSNSPLHF TGTGCCAGCCGCGACAGCTCGAATTCACCCCTCCACTTT TRBV7-9 many TRBJ1-6 NA
CASSPGGSNTEAFF TGTGCCAGCAGCCCCGGCGGCAGTAACACTGAAGCTTTCTTT TRBV28 many TRBJ1-1 NA
CSARAGGGEAFF TGCAGTGCTAGAGCGGGGGGTGGAGAAGCTTTCTTT TRBV20-1 many TRBJ1-1 NA
CASSSRDTIAGNTIYF TGTGCCAGCAGCTCCCGGGACACCATCGCTGGAAACACCATATATTTT TRBV7-9 many TRBJ1-3 NA
CASRTGLSWEQYF NA TRBV2 NA TRBJ2-7 NA
CASSFGLLAEQFF TGTGCCAGCAGTTTTGGACTTCTAGCTGAGCAGTTCTTC TRBV12-3/TRBV12-4 many TRBJ2-1 NA
CASTGQKNYNEQFF TGTGCCTCCACGGGACAGAAAAACTACAATGAGCAGTTCTTC TRBV30 many TRBJ2-1 TRBD1
CASSLFRGTNYGYTF TGTGCCAGCAGTTTATTTAGAGGGACTAACTATGGCTACACCTTC TRBV12-3/TRBV12-4 many TRBJ1-2 NA
CASSLRDPQETQYF TGCGCCAGCAGCTTGAGAGACCCACAAGAGACCCAGTACTTC TRBV5-1 NA TRBJ2-5 NA
CSALGGAEVTEAFF TGCAGTGCCCTAGGGGGCGCCGAGGTCACTGAAGCTTTCTTT TRBV20-1 few TRBJ1-1 TRBD1
CSARWLRTPTPQYF TGCAGTGCCCGGTGGTTAAGGACACCAACACCCCAGTATTTT TRBV20-1 few TRBJ2-3 NA
CSARSSGTPGRNEQFF TGCAGTGCCAGATCCTCCGGGACCCCAGGCAGGAATGAGCAGTTCTTC TRBV20-1 many TRBJ2-1 NA
CASSRAAGFSNQPQHF TGTGCCAGCAGTCGGGCCGCAGGGTTTAGCAATCAGCCCCAGCATTTT TRBV27 few TRBJ1-5 NA
CASARYEQYF TGTGCCAGCGCGAGGTACGAGCAGTACTTC TRBV2 few TRBJ2-7 NA
CSAPGWGNTEAFF TGCAGTGCCCCTGGTTGGGGGAACACTGAAGCTTTCTTT TRBV20-1 many TRBJ1-1 NA
CASSQTGNGHYGYTF TGTGCCAGCAGTCAAACAGGGAATGGACACTATGGCTACACCTTC TRBV7-9 many TRBJ1-2 NA
CASSRGAGRSETQYF TGTGCCAGCAGTCGCGGCGCAGGGCGTTCGGAGACCCAGTACTTC TRBV6-2/TRBV6-3 few TRBJ2-5 NA
CASKRDNSPLHF TGTGCCAGCAAAAGGGACAATTCACCCCTCCACTTT TRBV2 many TRBJ1-6 NA
CSARYDVRGLQFF TGCAGTGCTAGATACGATGTGCGGGGGCTGCAGTTCTTC TRBV20-1 many TRBJ2-1 NA
CASSLGETEGNTIYF TGTGCCAGCAGCTTAGGGGAGACGGAAGGAAACACCATATATTTT TRBV7-9 many TRBJ1-3 NA
CASTRRGRERSPLHF TGTGCCAGCACCCGAAGGGGCAGGGAGCGCTCACCCCTCCACTTT TRBV6-5 many TRBJ1-6 NA
CASSTSTSGQETQYF TGTGCCAGCAGCACTAGCACTAGCGGCCAAGAGACCCAGTACTTC TRBV7-9 many TRBJ2-5 TRBD2
CASSQDGGLAGSEQFF TGTGCCAGCAGCCAAGATGGGGGACTAGCGGGGAGCGAGCAGTTCTTC TRBV3-1 many TRBJ2-1 TRBD2
CASSYRQGGDTEAFF TGTGCCAGCAGCTATAGGCAGGGAGGGGACACTGAAGCTTTCTTT TRBV7-9 medium-sized TRBJ1-1 NA
CASSKTKSGGSPLHF TGTGCCAGCAGCAAAACCAAATCAGGGGGCTCACCCCTCCACTTT TRBV27 few TRBJ1-6 TRBD1
CSARVGVYEQYF TGCAGTGCTAGAGTCGGGGTCTACGAGCAGTACTTC TRBV20-1 many TRBJ2-7 NA
CSARMGAGDTQYF TGCAGTGCTAGGATGGGGGCGGGAGATACGCAGTATTTT TRBV20-1 few TRBJ2-3 NA
CASSLAENSPLHF TGTGCCAGCAGCTTAGCGGAGAATTCACCCCTCCACTTT TRBV7-6 many TRBJ1-6 NA
CASSLTGTSGRETQYF TGTGCCAGCAGCTTGACCGGGACTAGCGGAAGAGAGACCCAGTACTTC TRBV7-2 NA TRBJ2-5 TRBD2
CASSLKGSNEKLFF TGTGCCAGCAGCTTAAAGGGATCTAATGAAAAACTGTTTTTT TRBV7-2 many TRBJ1-4 NA
CASSFNPPTVNTEAFF TGCGCCAGCAGCTTTAACCCGCCGACAGTAAACACTGAAGCTTTCTTT TRBV5-1 few TRBJ1-1 NA
CDSSPPGQGTHSPLHF TGTGACAGCTCACCTCCCGGACAGGGCACCCATTCACCCCTCCACTTT TRBV18 NA TRBJ1-6 TRBD1
CAIRGPAGVASNEQFF TGTGCCATCAGGGGGCCAGCGGGAGTGGCCAGCAATGAGCAGTTCTTC TRBV10-3 NA TRBJ2-1 TRBD2
CSARAGLAMDIQYF TGCAGTGCTAGAGCAGGACTAGCGATGGACATTCAGTACTTC TRBV20-1 many TRBJ2-4 TRBD2
CASSRFSTASLSNTGELFF TGCGCCAGCAGCCGCTTCTCGACAGCCTCGTTATCGAACACCGGGGAGCTGTTTTTT TRBV4-1 many TRBJ2-2 NA
CASSTRQGRSSGANVLTF TGTGCCAGCAGTACCAGACAGGGACGAAGCTCTGGGGCCAACGTCCTGACTTTC TRBV6-6 many TRBJ2-6 TRBD1
CASSPRVAGGLEQYF TGTGCCAGCAGCCCTAGGGTGGCGGGGGGGCTCGAGCAGTACTTC TRBV11-2 few TRBJ2-7 TRBD2
CASSPGLAGGRNEQFF TGTGCCAGCAGCCCAGGCTTAGCGGGGGGGCGGAATGAGCAGTTCTTC TRBV7-9 few TRBJ2-1 TRBD2